The 27 T cell receptor beta chains below come from one sample, sequenced in a study of T cell responses to AZD1222 COVID-19 vaccine. The repertoire was sequenced with immunoSEQ multiplex PCR; TCRdb's copy has only in-frame clones and lacks some. This sample has about 110,000 clones, with approximately 90% found just once. This sample comprised peripheral blood, obtained on day 0 of AZD1222 vaccination. These receptors were taken from an adult in good health.

Points on this clone: Germline is not matched at one junction end, which may reflect a read error. In DNA form, the CDR3 reads TGTGCCACCAGTCCCGGGAGTCTCAATTCACCCCTCCACTTT. This codes for CATSPGSLNSPLHF. V usage is TRBV6-2 or TRBV6-3 and J usage is TRBJ1-6; D remains unclear. This CDR3 contains 14 residues. CDR1 is MNHEY, CDR2 SVGEGT, per germline.

J is TRBJ1-2 and V is TRBV4-3, with D hard to call. Germline V CDR1 and CDR2: LGHNA, YSLEER. V lost 0 bases to trimming and J lost 1 base, with 15 bases between them. The CDR3 runs to 17 residues. DNA for the CDR3: TGCGCCAGCAGCCAAGACCACCCACCCAGCGTTAACTATGGCTACACCTTC. Amino acids: CASSQDHPPSVNYGYTF.

The chain couples TRBV7-6 to TRBJ1-2; tentatively, D is TRBD1 (6 bases). Looked up from germline, CDR1 is SGHVS and CDR2 is FNYEAQ. The CDR3 consists of 16 residues. V lost 7 bases, J lost 4 bases, and 22 bases lay in between. The CDR3 region has the DNA TGTGCCAGCACCCTCAACAAGGGGGACAATAGCTATGGCTACACCTTC. Amino acid sequence: CASTLNKGDNSYGYTF.

V is TRBV5-6 and J is TRBJ1-5; D remains ambiguous. This CDR3 contains 15 residues. Germline assignment: CDR1 SGHDT and CDR2 YYEEEE. V shed 4 bases and J shed 0 bases, with 11 bases lying between them. CDR3 sequence: CASSPWEVSNQPQHF. Here the CDR3 DNA reads TGTGCCAGCAGCCCGTGGGAGGTTAGCAATCAGCCCCAGCATTTT.

The J gene is TRBJ2-5, the V gene TRBV7-2; D perhaps matches TRBD2 (5 bases). Germline CDR1 SGHTA, CDR2 FQGNSA. The ends were cut back, 5 bases at V and 3 bases at J, with 10 bases in the middle. This CDR3 contains 13 residues. The CDR3 is CASSPTRKETQYF. Here the CDR3 DNA reads TGTGCCAGCAGCCCCACTAGAAAAGAGACCCAGTACTTC.

This rearrangement joins TRBV27 to TRBJ2-3; D possibly corresponds to TRBD2 (5 bases). With 0 bases removed from V and 1 base from J, the gap between germline ends came to 8 bases. Germline lookup yields CDR1 MNHEY and CDR2 SMNVEV (reference sequence). CDR3 length: 15 amino acids. This CDR3 reads CASSLSEGGTDTQYF. The CDR3 coding sequence is TGTGCCAGCAGTTTATCTGAGGGCGGCACAGATACGCAGTATTTT.

CDR3 coding DNA: TGTGCCAGCAGCAAAGCTGGTCGACTAGCGGGGGGGAGCTCCTACAATGAGCAGTTCTTC. This translates into CASSKAGRLAGGSSYNEQFF. The J gene is TRBJ2-1, the V gene TRBV21-1; the table's D call, TRBD2, was not checked against the DNA. TRBV21-1 is given as a pseudogene. This CDR3 is built from 20 residues.

J is TRBJ2-2 and V is TRBV5-1; 10 bases are shared with TRBD2. Trimming took 5 bases from V and 4 from J; bases not matched to a gene: 11. Germline-derived CDR1 and CDR2 are SGHRS and YFSETQ. CDR3 length: 17 residues. CDR3 nucleotide sequence: TGCGCCAGCAGACCCCTCGGGACTAGCGTTAGCACCGGGGAGCTGTTTTTT. Translation: CASRPLGTSVSTGELFF.

The rearrangement joins TRBV7-8 to TRBJ1-6, with unresolved D. Trimming left V 2 bases short and J 0 bases short, with 11 bases between. Germline CDR1 reads SGHVS; CDR2 reads FQNEAQ. The CDR3 is 17 amino acids. The CDR3 nucleotides read TGTGCCAGCAGCTTAACAGCCGGAAGCTCCTATAATTCACCCCTCCACTTT. Translating it yields CASSLTAGSSYNSPLHF.

The chain has TRBV14 and TRBJ2-2; possible D gene TRBD2, 5 bases. CDR1 and CDR2 from the germline V gene are SGHDN and FVKESK. The CDR3 sequence is 14 residues long. V lost 6 bases to trimming and J lost 4 bases, with 12 bases between them. CDR3 sequence reads: CASSSGLITGELFF. DNA of the CDR3: TGTGCCAGCAGTTCAGGACTCATCACCGGGGAGCTGTTTTTT.

The J gene is TRBJ2-7, the V gene TRBV5-1, with D maybe TRBD1 (5 bases). V lost 0 bases and J 5 bases, leaving 18 bases between the germline ends. Germline CDR1 and CDR2: SGHRS and YFSETQ. The CDR3 contains 16 residues. The CDR3 reads CASSLALALRGNEQYF. Written as DNA, the CDR3 is TGCGCCAGCAGCTTGGCTTTGGCTTTAAGGGGTAACGAGCAGTACTTC.

With regard to this clone: A junction end diverges from the germline sequence, so it may reflect a read error. V usage is TRBV6-2 or TRBV6-3 and J usage is TRBJ1-1; D ambiguous. CDR3 length: 14 residues. Germline CDR1 reads MNHEY; CDR2 reads SVGEGT. CDR3 sequence (DNA): TGTGCCAGCAGTTATGGGCTTCCGAACATTGAAGCTTTCTTT. Translation gives CASSYGLPNIEAFF.

This rearrangement joins TRBV27 to TRBJ2-1, with 10 positions matching TRBD2. The CDR3 is 15 amino acids. V trimming: 1 base; J trimming: 9 bases; junction bases outside the gene matches: 6. Per the germline V gene, CDR1 is MNHEY and CDR2 is SMNVEV (reference sequence). The CDR3 protein is CASSLLSGGAVEQFF. CDR3 DNA: TGTGCCAGCAGTTTATTGAGCGGGGGGGCAGTTGAGCAGTTCTTC.

The chain joins TRBV6-2 or TRBV6-3 to TRBJ2-7; 8 bases agree with TRBD1. Germline-derived CDR1 and CDR2 are MNHEY and SVGEGT. The length of the CDR3 is 18 residues. V lost 5 bases and J lost 5; bases outside the gene matches: 20. The CDR3 sequence: CASSPPSAGGRIVHEQYF. The DNA of the CDR3 is TGTGCCAGCAGTCCCCCTTCGGCAGGGGGCCGGATTGTCCACGAGCAGTACTTC.

The chain carries TRBV14 and TRBJ1-6, with D maybe TRBD1 (5 bases). This CDR3 region has 15 residues. CDR1 is SGHDN, CDR2 FVKESK, per germline. The V end was cut by 1 base, the J end by 11 bases, with 15 bases between. The CDR3 DNA is TGTGCCAGCAGCCAAGTAGCGGGGCCGGGGACACCCCTCCACTTT. This sequence encodes CASSQVAGPGTPLHF.

V gene TRBV19 combines with J gene TRBJ1-2, with D maybe TRBD1 (5 bases). In germline, CDR1 is LNHDA, CDR2 SQIVND (reference sequence). This CDR3 has 12 amino acids. Deletions cut 4 bases from V and 7 bases from J, with 10 bases between. CDR3 DNA sequence: TGTGCCAGTAGTACAGGGCTCTTTGGCTACACCTTC. Protein: CASSTGLFGYTF.

V is TRBV11-2 and J is TRBJ1-6; 11 bases map to TRBD1. CDR3 length equals 19 residues. The junction had 6 bases not matched to a gene; V was cut back by 2 bases and J by 0 bases. CDR1 is SGHAT, CDR2 FQNNGV, per germline. The DNA for the CDR3 is TGTGCCAGCAGCTTATACCGGGACAGGGGGAGCTCCTATAATTCACCCCTCCACTTT. The encoded protein is CASSLYRDRGSSYNSPLHF.

The V and J genes are TRBV5-4 and TRBJ2-3; TRBD2 agrees at 8 bases. Trimming took 3 bases from V and 14 from J; bases not matched to a gene: 8. The CDR3 extends over 12 amino acids. In germline, CDR1 is SGHNT, CDR2 YYREEE (reference sequence). The CDR3 DNA follows: TGTGCCAGCAGCTCGCGGGAGGACGCGCGGTATTTT. Its translation is CASSSREDARYF. Using reference TRBV5-4 and TRBJ2-3 for the parts outside the CDR3, the full variable domain is ETGVTQSPTHLIKTRGQQVTLRCSSQSGHNTVSWYQQALGQGPQFIFQYYREEENGRGNFPPRFSGLQFPNYSSELNVNALELDDSALYLCASSSREDARYFGPGTRLTVL.

V is TRBV5-8 and J is TRBJ2-7; 9 nucleotides agree with TRBD1. This CDR3 is 17 amino acids long. Germline CDR1 and CDR2: SGHTS and YDEGEE. Germline trimming cut 4 bases from V and 1 base from J; bases unmatched to any gene: 12. The CDR3 coding sequence is TGTGCCAGCAGCGTGGAGGGAGGGACAGGGTATTCCTACGAGCAGTACTTC. It encodes CASSVEGGTGYSYEQYF.

The genes are TRBV7-9 and TRBJ1-1; D gene uncertain. Germline V gene data show CDR1 as SEHNR and CDR2 as FQNEAQ (reference sequence). V was trimmed by 1 base and J by 3 bases, leaving 6 bases between them. There are 13 residues in the CDR3. As DNA, the CDR3 is TGTGCCAGCAGCTTAGAGGGCGACACTGAAGCTTTCTTT. Translating it yields CASSLEGDTEAFF.

The chain is built from TRBV29-1 and TRBJ1-5; D gene uncertain. The germline gives CDR1 SQVTM, CDR2 ANQGSEA. This CDR3 is built from 12 residues. V shed 4 bases and J shed 4 bases, with 8 bases lying between them. The CDR3 sequence is CSVGWRNQPQHF. CDR3 DNA: TGCAGCGTTGGATGGCGGAATCAGCCCCAGCATTTT.

This chain uses TRBV5-4 with TRBJ1-4; D unresolved. The germline V gene has CDR1 SGHNT and CDR2 YYREEE (reference sequence). The germline V and J ends were trimmed by 2 bases and 0 bases, with 5 bases remaining between them. The CDR3 runs 14 residues. CDR3 residues: CASSLQTTNEKLFF. CDR3 in DNA: TGTGCCAGCAGCTTACAAACAACTAATGAAAAACTGTTTTTT.

This chain uses TRBV5-1 with TRBJ1-2; 7 positions agree with TRBD1. This CDR3 comprises 14 residues. Trimming cost V 4 bases and J 6 bases; bases outside gene matches: 9. The germline V gene encodes CDR1 SGHRS and CDR2 YFSETQ. This CDR3 is CASSPGGFGHGYTF. The CDR3 DNA reads TGCGCCAGCAGCCCAGGGGGTTTCGGCCATGGCTACACCTTC.

The chain carries TRBV15 and TRBJ1-2; the D gene is possibly TRBD1 (5 bases). Germline V lookup: CDR1 LNHNV, CDR2 YYDKDF (reference sequence). The CDR3 runs 15 residues. V was trimmed by 0 bases and J by 4 bases, leaving 12 bases between them. The CDR3 is CATSRDRDGAYGYTF. CDR3 bases: TGTGCCACCAGCAGAGATCGGGACGGTGCCTATGGCTACACCTTC.

In nucleotides, the CDR3 is TGTGCCAGCAGCCATCATAGCGGGGGACGGGGTACCGGGGAGCTGTTTTTT. It yields the protein CASSHHSGGRGTGELFF. V and J are TRBV13 and TRBJ2-2; 9 nucleotides line up with TRBD2. CDR1 is PRHDT, CDR2 FYEKMQ, per germline (reference sequence). V trimming: 5 bases; J trimming: 5 bases; junction bases outside the gene matches: 12. The CDR3 consists of 17 residues.

The rearrangement links TRBV6-2 or TRBV6-3 to TRBJ2-5; D possibly matches TRBD1 or TRBD2 (5 bases each). The CDR3 is 13 amino acids. V was clipped by 6 bases and J by 2 bases, with 10 bases between them. CDR1 is MNHEY, CDR2 SVGEGT, per germline. The CDR3 bases are TGTGCCAGCAGCGGGACCGAGCAAGAGACCCAGTACTTC. Translation: CASSGTEQETQYF.

This clone has only one observation. The chain is built from TRBV6-2 or TRBV6-3 and TRBJ2-3; 7 bases fit TRBD2. V gave up 4 bases and J gave up 2 bases; unmatched junction bases: 18. The CDR3 consists of 19 residues. The germline V gene encodes CDR1 MNHEY and CDR2 SVGEGT. CDR3 sequence (DNA): TGTGCCAGCAGTTCACCGACGGTTTCTAGCGGCCACCACACAGATACGCAGTATTTT. This encodes CASSSPTVSSGHHTDTQYF.